Shown below are 13 T cell receptor beta chains from a single sample sequenced in a study of control samples from healthy donors and cancer patients (dated by TCRdb to about 2020). Receptor libraries were prepared by the immunoSEQ multiplex PCR assay. What TCRdb holds here is the immuneACCESS table cut down to in-frame rearrangements. Part of the clones is not present; checked against another copy, under half of the missing clones reflect an unresolved V gene, and the others are unexplained. For this sample the table gives around 130,000 clones, of which approximately 91% were detected only once. The ten biggest clones cover about 3.4% of the sample. The sample was blood. The receptors were sampled from a man aged 45-60 years in good health.

The gene calls are TRBV11-3 and TRBJ2-3, with D unclear. The CDR3 covers 13 residues. CDR1 SGHNT and CDR2 YENEEA come from the germline V gene. V shed 5 bases and J shed 7 bases, with 13 bases lying between them. The CDR3: CASSLLPSNTQYF. The CDR3 bases are TGTGCCAGCAGCCTCCTCCCCTCGAATACGCAGTATTTT.

V usage is TRBV2 and J usage is TRBJ2-3; TRBD2 matches 8 bases. CDR1 is SNHLY and CDR2 is FYNNEI in the germline V gene. The CDR3 runs 15 residues. V dropped 9 bases and J dropped 2; count of bases not matched to a gene: 10. The CDR3 region is CASQWRGAHTDTQYF. In DNA form, the CDR3 reads TGTGCCAGTCAGTGGCGGGGGGCCCACACAGATACGCAGTATTTT. The whole variable domain, remainder taken from reference TRBV2 and TRBJ2-3, is EPEVTQTPSHQVTQMGQEVILRCVPISNHLYFYWYRQILGQKVEFLVSFYNNEISEKSEIFDDQFSVERPDGSNFTLKIRSTKLEDSAMYFCASQWRGAHTDTQYFGPGTRLTVL.

The chain has TRBV2 and TRBJ2-1, with D tentatively TRBD2 (6 bases). The V gene lost 4 bases and the J gene lost 1 base, with 14 bases spanning the gap. CDR3 length equals 16 residues. The germline CDR1 and CDR2 sequences are SNHLY and FYNNEI. The CDR3 coding sequence is TGTGCCAGCAGTGGATACGGGGGAGTGTCCTACAATGAGCAGTTCTTC. Protein product: CASSGYGGVSYNEQFF.

The chain uses TRBV19 and TRBJ1-5, with TRBD1 as a possible D gene (5 bases). V was shortened by 5 bases and J by 4 bases, with 9 bases between the two germline ends. CDR3 length equals 13 residues. Germline CDR1 and CDR2: LNHDA and SQIVND (reference sequence). The CDR3 loop reads CASSYQGNQPQHF. As DNA, the CDR3 is TGTGCCAGTAGTTATCAGGGAAATCAGCCCCAGCATTTT.

The chain carries TRBV24-1 and TRBJ1-4; D uncertain. CDR1 and CDR2 (germline): KGHDR, SFDVKD. Trimming stripped 2 bases from V and 8 bases from J, with 5 bases between. The CDR3 covers 12 residues. The CDR3 is CATSDSAEKLFF. CDR3 nucleotides: TGTGCCACCAGTGATTCTGCAGAAAAACTGTTTTTT.

This chain connects TRBV10-3 to TRBJ2-1; D unresolved. Germline CDR1 reads ENHRY; CDR2 reads SYGVKD. The CDR3 spans 13 residues. The V and J ends lost 3 bases and 7 bases respectively, with 10 bases between them. The chain's CDR3 is CAISELLGNEQFF. The CDR3 region has the DNA TGTGCCATCAGTGAACTCTTGGGGAATGAGCAGTTCTTC.

V gene TRBV30 combines with J gene TRBJ2-5; D not resolved. V lost 1 base and J lost 0, with 12 bases in between. Germline lookup yields CDR1 GTSNPN and CDR2 SVGIG (reference sequence). CDR3 length: 15 residues. The CDR3 here is CAWSGEHQYQETQYF. CDR3 DNA sequence: TGTGCCTGGAGTGGGGAACACCAGTACCAAGAGACCCAGTACTTC.

This chain links TRBV11-2 with TRBJ2-7; tentatively, D is TRBD1 or TRBD2 (6 bases each). CDR3 size: 19 residues. V lost 7 bases to trimming and J lost 0 bases, with 28 bases between them. Looked up from germline, CDR1 is SGHAT and CDR2 is FQNNGV. The CDR3 nucleotides are TGTGCCAGCACCGCTTTTCACGCCGGGGGCGCCGGGTCCTCCTACGAGCAGTACTTC. Translated: CASTAFHAGGAGSSYEQYF.

CDR3: CASSPETNNSPLHF. CDR3 nucleotide sequence: TGTGCCAGCAGCCCCGAGACTAATAATTCACCCCTCCACTTT. This sequence joins TRBV3-1 (or the pseudogene TRBV3-2) and TRBJ1-6; the D is unclear. The CDR3 loop spans 14 amino acids. The germline V gene encodes CDR1 LGHDT and CDR2 YNNKEL (reference sequence). Deletions cut 4 bases from V and 5 bases from J, with 9 bases between.

This rearrangement joins TRBV6-2 or TRBV6-3 to TRBJ2-7; D perhaps matches TRBD1 (5 bases). CDR1 MNHEY and CDR2 SVGEGT come from the germline V gene. This CDR3 is 18 amino acids long. V was clipped by 2 bases and J by 0 bases, with 20 bases between them. The CDR3 region is CASSYNDNKDRFSYEQYF. CDR3 coding DNA: TGTGCCAGCAGTTACAACGATAATAAAGACAGATTCTCCTACGAGCAGTACTTC.

V and J are TRBV19 and TRBJ2-5; D call uncertain. Trimming took 1 base from V and 7 from J, leaving 10 bases between them. CDR1 and CDR2 from the germline V gene are LNHDA and SQIVND (reference sequence). The length of the CDR3 is 13 residues. CDR3 bases: TGTGCCAGTAGTATAGTTGGCATTGGGACCCAGTACTTC. This gives the protein CASSIVGIGTQYF.

This clone was detected only a few times. This chain connects TRBV6-1 to TRBJ2-6; TRBD1 is a possible D gene (5 bases). V lost 3 bases and J 5 bases, leaving 20 bases between the germline ends. The V gene's germline CDR1 is MNHNS and CDR2 SASEGT. The CDR3 covers 18 residues. The CDR3 region is CASSEATGATGRANVLTF. The CDR3 DNA reads as TGTGCCAGCAGTGAGGCCACTGGGGCCACAGGACGGGCCAACGTCCTGACTTTC.

The chain is built from TRBV4-1 and TRBJ1-5; 8 bases map to TRBD1. Per the germline V gene, CDR1 is MGHRA and CDR2 is YSYEKL. The CDR3 extends over 16 amino acids. V lost 0 bases, J lost 6 bases, and 7 bases stayed unmatched. CDR3 amino acids: CASSQEAGGAGQPQHF. The CDR3 DNA is TGCGCCAGCAGCCAAGAGGCAGGGGGCGCGGGTCAGCCCCAGCATTTT.